A single sample gave rise to the 26 T cell receptor beta chains below, sequenced in a study of PD-1 blockade in classical Hodgkin lymphoma. Assay: immunoSEQ multiplex PCR; the TCRdb copy retains only in-frame clones and omits some. The data contain around 44,000 clones, about 88% of them singletons. Brentuximab vedotin exposure varied, and every patient relapsed after autologous stem cell transplantation. The source was peripheral blood mononuclear cells (PBMCs), collected before the second cycle of nivolumab. These receptors came from a human donor with classical Hodgkin lymphoma.

The chain is built from TRBV2 and TRBJ1-4; no firm D call. Germline values: CDR1 SNHLY, CDR2 FYNNEI. This CDR3 has 12 amino acids. V lost 5 bases and J 3 bases, leaving 4 bases between the germline ends. The CDR3: CASSRANEKLFF. The CDR3 nucleotides read TGTGCCAGCAGTCGGGCTAATGAAAAACTGTTTTTT.

V gene TRBV6-5 combines with J gene TRBJ1-2; TRBD1 matches 8 bases. Germline CDR1 reads MNHEY; CDR2 reads SVGAGI. The CDR3 contains 13 residues. After removal of 6 bases from V and 8 bases from J, the junction contained 8 bases not matched to a gene. The CDR3 DNA follows: TGTGCCAGCAGCCCCGGGACAGGTTACGGCTACACCTTC. This codes for CASSPGTGYGYTF.

The chain joins TRBV28 to TRBJ2-3; TRBD2 might be the D (6 bases). The germline V and J ends were trimmed by 2 bases and 2 bases, with 14 bases remaining between them. CDR1 and CDR2 (germline): MDHEN, SYDVKM. This CDR3 comprises 16 residues. DNA for the CDR3: TGTGCCAGCAGTTTAGGTGGCGGGATAGACACAGATACGCAGTATTTT. Translating it yields CASSLGGGIDTDTQYF.

The table lists this clone with a count of one. This chain joins TRBV5-1 and TRBJ2-2; TRBD1 matches 7 bases. This CDR3 has 15 amino acids. With V trimmed by 2 bases and J by 0 bases, 1 base remained unmatched. In germline, CDR1 is SGHRS, CDR2 YFSETQ. CDR3 protein: CASSLDRANTGELFF. The DNA for the CDR3 is TGCGCCAGCAGCTTAGACAGGGCGAACACCGGGGAGCTGTTTTTT.

The V and J genes are TRBV9 and TRBJ2-1; D is possibly TRBD2 (6 bases). CDR1 and CDR2 (germline): SGDLS, YYNGEE. The CDR3 length is 16 residues. V gave up 2 bases and J gave up 9 bases, with 21 bases separating them. The CDR3: CASSVSGTPLGGEQFF. The CDR3 bases are TGTGCCAGCAGCGTTTCCGGGACTCCCCTGGGTGGTGAGCAGTTCTTC.

The V gene is TRBV27, the J gene TRBJ2-7; TRBD1 matches 9 bases. From germline, CDR1 is MNHEY and CDR2 SMNVEV (reference sequence). V lost 5 bases, J lost 4 bases, and 3 bases stayed unmatched. CDR3 length: 13 amino acids. This CDR3 reads CASSPGQGYEQYF. The CDR3 nucleotides are TGTGCCAGCAGTCCCGGACAGGGGTACGAGCAGTACTTC.

The gene calls are TRBV5-1 and TRBJ1-4; D gene uncertain. This CDR3 contains 14 residues. Per the germline V gene, CDR1 is SGHRS and CDR2 is YFSETQ. Deletions cut 5 bases from V and 4 bases from J, with 12 bases between. The CDR3 DNA reads TGCGCCAGCAGGGAGGGCGCCTATAATGAAAAACTGTTTTTT. Protein product: CASREGAYNEKLFF.

This clone was counted once. This specimen includes other DNA sequences encoding the same CDR3. The V gene is TRBV7-9, the J gene TRBJ2-7; D is possibly TRBD2 (5 bases). The CDR3 is made up of 13 amino acids. Germline assignment: CDR1 SEHNR and CDR2 FQNEAQ (reference sequence). V was pared by 2 bases and J by 3 bases, with 8 bases between. CDR3 region: CASSLLGSYEQYF. In DNA form, the CDR3 reads TGTGCCAGCAGCTTATTAGGGAGCTACGAGCAGTACTTC.

The V and J genes are TRBV14 and TRBJ2-1; D might be TRBD1 (6 bases). The germline V and J ends were trimmed by 1 base and 6 bases, with 7 bases remaining between them. Germline CDR1 is SGHDN and CDR2 is FVKESK. The length of the CDR3 is 13 residues. CDR3 loop: CASSQGGGNEQFF. In DNA form, the CDR3 reads TGTGCCAGCAGCCAAGGAGGGGGCAATGAGCAGTTCTTC.

This clone has a handful of counts. The rearrangement uses TRBV4-3 and TRBJ2-1; D not certain. CDR3 length equals 15 residues. Germline lookup yields CDR1 LGHNA and CDR2 YSLEER. With 0 bases removed from V and 6 bases from J, the gap between germline ends came to 12 bases. The CDR3 DNA reads as TGCGCCAGCAGCCAAGATTTTACAGCTCCCAATGAGCAGTTCTTC. It codes for CASSQDFTAPNEQFF.

This clone turned up a few times. The genes are TRBV6-4 and TRBJ1-1; D may be TRBD1 (5 bases). Trimming removed 0 bases at V and 7 bases at J, with 12 bases between. CDR1 MRHNA and CDR2 SNTAGT come from the germline V gene. This CDR3 spans 14 amino acids. The CDR3 coding sequence is TGTGCCAGCAGTGACTCGAGCGGCAGGGATGAAGCTTTCTTT. This sequence encodes CASSDSSGRDEAFF.

This clone was seen only a few times. The rearrangement joins TRBV5-4 to TRBJ2-2; D is ambiguous. This CDR3 contains 13 residues. The V end was cut by 1 base, the J end by 9 bases, with 10 bases between. The germline V gene has CDR1 SGHNT and CDR2 YYREEE (reference sequence). This CDR3 reads CASSLLERRELFF. DNA for the CDR3: TGTGCCAGCAGCTTGTTGGAGCGCCGGGAGCTGTTTTTT.

CDR3 bases: TGTGCCAGCAGCTTAATAAGGAGCCGCACAGATACGCAGTATTTT. Translation: CASSLIRSRTDTQYF. The rearrangement links TRBV7-8 to TRBJ2-3, with D unresolved. V lost 2 bases, J lost 1 base, and 10 bases lay in between. The CDR3 consists of 15 residues. CDR1 is SGHVS, CDR2 FQNEAQ, per germline.

The chain employs TRBV19 and TRBJ2-7; D perhaps matches TRBD1 (5 bases). The CDR3 contains 13 residues. Trimming left V 7 bases short and J 6 bases short, with 16 bases between. CDR1 LNHDA and CDR2 SQIVND come from the germline V gene (reference sequence). The CDR3 spells CASKGYRSGEQYF. Written as DNA, the CDR3 is TGTGCCAGTAAAGGCTACAGGTCAGGCGAGCAGTACTTC.

For the CDR3, the DNA is TGCAGCGCCAGTGACACTGAAGCTTTCTTT. This translates into CSASDTEAFF. The chain has TRBV29-1 and TRBJ1-1, with D hard to call. CDR1 and CDR2 from the germline V gene are SQVTM and ANQGSEA. V dropped 7 bases and J dropped 3 bases, with 6 bases sitting between them. The CDR3 consists of 10 residues. Using reference TRBV29-1 and TRBJ1-1 for the parts outside the CDR3, the full variable domain is SAVISQKPSRDICQRGTSLTIQCQVDSQVTMMFWYRQQPGQSLTLIATANQGSEATYESGFVIDKFPISRPNLTFSTLTVSNMSPEDSSIYLCSASDTEAFFGQGTRLTVV.

The chain couples TRBV7-8 to TRBJ2-7; possible D gene TRBD1, 6 bases. Trimming cost V 5 bases and J 2 bases, with 10 bases left between them. The CDR3 totals 13 residues. Germline V lookup: CDR1 SGHVS, CDR2 FQNEAQ. The DNA of the CDR3 is TGTGCCAGCAGCCCCAGGACAGCCTACGAGCAGTACTTC. It is translated as CASSPRTAYEQYF.

The J gene is TRBJ2-3, the V gene TRBV20-1; D possibly uses TRBD1 or TRBD2 (5 bases each). Trimming shortened V by 3 bases and J by 11 bases, and 12 bases separated the two germline ends. This CDR3 region has 11 residues. Germline values: CDR1 DFQATT, CDR2 SNEGSKA (reference sequence). DNA for the CDR3: TGCAGTGCTAGGGGACCCTCCGGGCAGTATTTT. Its protein product is CSARGPSGQYF.

The chain employs TRBV7-3 and TRBJ2-7; D may be TRBD1 (7 bases). The CDR3 sequence is 15 residues long. Germline values: CDR1 SGHTA, CDR2 FQGTGA. Trimming shortened V by 0 bases and J by 2 bases, and 11 bases separated the two germline ends. The CDR3 here is CASSLTAGQPYEQYF. The CDR3, as DNA: TGTGCCAGCAGCTTAACCGCGGGACAGCCCTACGAGCAGTACTTC.

This clone was observed a few times. This chain uses TRBV6-1 with TRBJ1-2; D gene unclear. V lost 0 bases and J 1 base, leaving 0 bases between the germline ends. Germline V gene sequence: CDR1 MNHNS, CDR2 SASEGT. The CDR3 has 12 amino acids. The CDR3 nucleotides read TGTGCCAGCAGTGAAGCTAACTATGGCTACACCTTC. It yields the protein CASSEANYGYTF.

This clone turned up a few times. V and J are TRBV28 and TRBJ2-1; 11 positions match TRBD2. This CDR3 has 15 residues. Germline V gene lookup returns CDR1 MDHEN and CDR2 SYDVKM. J lost 7 bases, V lost 6 bases, and 8 bases had no gene match. As DNA, the CDR3 is TGTGCCAGCAGCCGTATAGCGGGGGGGCCGAATGAGCAGTTCTTC. This encodes CASSRIAGGPNEQFF. The entire variable domain, with the rest obtained from reference TRBV28 and TRBJ2-1, is as follows: DVKVTQSSRYLVKRTGEKVFLECVQDMDHENMFWYRQDPGLGLRLIYFSYDVKMKEKGDIPEGYSVSREKKERFSLILESASTNQTSMYLCASSRIAGGPNEQFFGPGTRLTVL.

The chain links TRBV2 to TRBJ2-7, with a possible D match to TRBD2 (5 bases). Between the trimmed V and J ends, which lost 2 bases and 4 bases, there was a span of 15 bases. CDR3 size: 15 residues. Germline assignment: CDR1 SNHLY and CDR2 FYNNEI. CDR3 bases: TGTGCCAGCAGTGAATTGGCAGGAGGTCCTTACGAGCAGTACTTC. Translating gives CASSELAGGPYEQYF.

The chain uses TRBV4-1 and TRBJ2-7; the D is unclear. Trimming removed 1 base from V and 3 bases from J, with 10 bases in between. The CDR3 consists of 14 residues. Germline loops: CDR1 MGHRA, CDR2 YSYEKL. The CDR3 nucleotides read TGCGCCAGCAGCCAAGCTATGTCTCACTACGAGCAGTACTTC. This encodes CASSQAMSHYEQYF.

V usage is TRBV28 and J usage is TRBJ2-4, with TRBD2 as a possible D gene (5 bases). Trimming took off 6 bases at V and 8 bases at J, with 14 bases between the two ends. Germline-derived CDR1 and CDR2 are MDHEN and SYDVKM. The CDR3 contains 13 residues. DNA for the CDR3: TGTGCCAGCAGCCGACCCCCAGCGGACATTCAGTACTTC. Translating it yields CASSRPPADIQYF.

V usage is TRBV9 and J usage is TRBJ1-2; TRBD1 might be the D (5 bases). The V gene's germline CDR1 is SGDLS and CDR2 YYNGEE. Trimming pared 0 bases from V and 3 bases from J, leaving 6 bases between. The CDR3 runs to 13 residues. The CDR3 spells CASSVGGDYGYTF. The CDR3 DNA is TGTGCCAGCAGCGTAGGAGGGGACTATGGCTACACCTTC.

The chain employs TRBV28 and TRBJ2-3, with TRBD2 matching over 10 bases. V trimming: 6 bases; J trimming: 5 bases; junction bases outside the gene matches: 11. The CDR3 contains 16 residues. Germline loops: CDR1 MDHEN, CDR2 SYDVKM. Here the CDR3 reads CASSSVSGGAGDTQYF. CDR3 nucleotides: TGTGCCAGCAGCTCGGTGAGCGGGGGGGCCGGAGATACGCAGTATTTT.

CDR3 loop: CATAPDRDFGETQYF. CDR3 nucleotides: TGTGCCACCGCTCCGGACAGGGACTTTGGGGAGACCCAGTACTTC. This chain uses TRBV15 with TRBJ2-5; 8 positions agree with TRBD1. The junction had 13 bases not matched to a gene; V was cut back by 8 bases and J by 5 bases. CDR3 length equals 15 residues. The germline CDR1 and CDR2 sequences are LNHNV and YYDKDF (reference sequence).